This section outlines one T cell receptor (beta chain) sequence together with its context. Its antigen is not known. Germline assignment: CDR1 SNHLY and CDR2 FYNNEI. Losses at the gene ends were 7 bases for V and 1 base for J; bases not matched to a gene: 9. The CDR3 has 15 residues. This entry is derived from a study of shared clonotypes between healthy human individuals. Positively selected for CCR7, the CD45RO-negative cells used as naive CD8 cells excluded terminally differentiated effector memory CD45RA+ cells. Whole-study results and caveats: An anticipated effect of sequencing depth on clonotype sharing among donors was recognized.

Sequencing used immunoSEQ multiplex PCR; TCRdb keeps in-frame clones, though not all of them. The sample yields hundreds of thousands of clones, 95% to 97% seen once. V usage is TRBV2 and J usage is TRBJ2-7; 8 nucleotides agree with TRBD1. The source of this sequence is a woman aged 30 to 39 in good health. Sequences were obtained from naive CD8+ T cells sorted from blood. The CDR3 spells CASTGGTGNSYEQYF. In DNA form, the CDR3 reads TGTGCCAGCACCGGAGGGACAGGAAATTCCTACGAGCAGTACTTC.